This T cell receptor (beta chain) was identified during a study of T cells in tumors after PD-1 blockade. Study information: Peripheral blood samples averaged roughly 40,000 unique clonotypes and around 120,000 templates.

Using immunoSEQ multiplex PCR, the repertoire was profiled, and TCRdb retains in-frame clones only, with some absent. Found here are 45,000 to 50,000 clones, 70% to 85% of them singletons; the top ten hold 8.5% to 9%. In germline, CDR1 is MNHEY, CDR2 SVGAGI. The V segment lost 6 bases and the J segment 4 bases; nucleotides outside the gene matches: 5. The CDR3 consists of 13 residues. Sequencing was performed on PBMCs, taken before anti-PD-1 therapy. The chain recombines TRBV6-5 with TRBJ1-1, with 7 bases matching TRBD1. The source of this sequence is a human donor with advanced basal cell or squamous cell carcinoma (not recorded which). CDR3 protein: CASRSGGGTEAFF. The CDR3 DNA reads TGTGCCAGCAGATCAGGGGGAGGCACTGAAGCTTTCTTT.